The 19 T cell receptor beta chains listed next were all sequenced from one sample in a study of cytomegalovirus exposure and HLA in healthy donors. Vbeta (60) and Jbeta (13) primers were used in the PCR. The table came from immunoSEQ multiplex PCR; TCRdb's copy has only in-frame clones and leaves some out. Of tens of thousands of clones listed, roughly 87% were seen once; the top ten hold 6.5% to 9.5%. The material sequenced was PBMCs. All receptors come from a woman in her 40s in good health and CMV-seropositive.

This clone showed up just a few times. The rearrangement uses TRBV6-1 and TRBJ1-2; D is uncertain. In germline, CDR1 is MNHNS, CDR2 SASEGT. Trimming pared 8 bases from V and 2 bases from J, leaving 9 bases between. The CDR3 covers 12 residues. The CDR3 spells CASPGQNYGYTF. For the CDR3, the DNA is TGTGCCAGCCCGGGTCAAAACTATGGCTACACCTTC.

This clone was detected a few times. The genes are TRBV28 and TRBJ1-3; D might be TRBD1 (6 bases). Trimming stripped 4 bases from V and 9 bases from J, with 13 bases between. Per the germline V gene, CDR1 is MDHEN and CDR2 is SYDVKM. CDR3 length equals 13 residues. The CDR3 is CASSSGQPGTIYF. The DNA for the CDR3 is TGTGCCAGCAGTTCGGGACAACCAGGCACCATATATTTT.

This chain joins TRBV6-6 and TRBJ1-5, with no clear D. The germline gives CDR1 MNHNY, CDR2 SVGAGI (reference sequence). CDR3 length: 16 amino acids. V shed 0 bases and J shed 3 bases, with 12 bases lying between them. The CDR3: CASSYSSGVNNQPQHF. The CDR3 nucleotides read TGTGCCAGCAGTTACTCATCCGGGGTTAACAATCAGCCCCAGCATTTT.

The chain joins TRBV10-3 to TRBJ2-7; 13 bases agree with TRBD2. The CDR3 totals 15 residues. Trimming cost V 5 bases and J 3 bases; bases outside gene matches: 4. The germline V gene has CDR1 ENHRY and CDR2 SYGVKD. DNA of the CDR3: TGTGCCATCAGTAGTCGGACTAGCGGGAGCTACGAGCAGTACTTC. Translating gives CAISSRTSGSYEQYF.

The V gene is TRBV5-5, the J gene TRBJ2-1, with a weak D call TRBD2 (6 bases). Germline loops: CDR1 SGHKS, CDR2 YYEKEE (reference sequence). This CDR3 is 14 amino acids long. V was trimmed by 4 bases and J by 10 bases, leaving 18 bases between them. CDR3 DNA: TGTGCCAGCAGCCCCTCCGGGAGCGGCGCAGAGCAGTTCTTC. This encodes CASSPSGSGAEQFF. Supplemented by reference TRBV5-5 and TRBJ2-1, the full variable domain reads DAGVTQSPTHLIKTRGQQVTLRCSPISGHKSVSWYQQVLGQGPQFIFQYYEKEERGRGNFPDRFSARQFPNYSSELNVNALLLGDSALYLCASSPSGSGAEQFFGPGTRLTVL.

The J gene is TRBJ1-4, the V gene TRBV30; D remains unclear. The CDR3 runs to 8 residues. Trimming took 0 bases from V and 15 from J, leaving 2 bases between them. Germline-derived CDR1 and CDR2 are GTSNPN and SVGIG (reference sequence). The CDR3 region has the DNA TGTGCCTGGAGTGTCTTGTTTTTT. Amino acid sequence: CAWSVLFF.

The chain uses TRBV19 and TRBJ2-7; 7 bases are a match to TRBD1. J lost 4 bases, V lost 4 bases, and 16 bases had no gene match. The V gene's germline CDR1 is LNHDA and CDR2 SQIVND (reference sequence). CDR3 length equals 17 residues. The CDR3 sequence: CASSSLSKGSRGYEQYF. The CDR3 nucleotides read TGTGCCAGTAGTAGCCTTTCGAAAGGGTCCAGGGGGTACGAGCAGTACTTC.

The rearrangement links TRBV30 to TRBJ2-7, with D possibly TRBD1 on 5 matching bases. Germline CDR1 GTSNPN, CDR2 SVGIG (reference sequence). This CDR3 has 13 amino acids. V dropped 2 bases and J dropped 5 bases, with 13 bases sitting between them. The DNA for the CDR3 is TGTGCCTGGAGTCGTGTCAGGGCTCACGAGCAGTACTTC. It specifies CAWSRVRAHEQYF.

This chain joins TRBV27 and TRBJ2-5, with TRBD2 as a possible D gene (6 bases). The V end lost 6 bases, the J end lost 2 bases, and 13 bases lay between the germline ends. The CDR3 has 14 amino acids. CDR1 and CDR2 from the germline V gene are MNHEY and SMNVEV (reference sequence). CDR3 bases: TGTGCCAGCAGGGCTAGCGCATCGCAAGAGACCCAGTACTTC. Encoded protein: CASRASASQETQYF.

The V gene is TRBV2, the J gene TRBJ2-7, with a tentative D call TRBD2 (6 bases). Deletions cut 3 bases from V and 7 bases from J, with 16 bases between. CDR3 length: 14 amino acids. Germline V gene data show CDR1 as SNHLY and CDR2 as FYNNEI. The CDR3 sequence: CASSEIEGAGEQYF. The DNA of the CDR3 is TGTGCCAGCAGTGAGATTGAGGGCGCGGGAGAGCAGTACTTC.

This clone was observed a single time. This chain joins TRBV27 and TRBJ1-5; D is perhaps TRBD1 (5 bases). The CDR3 length is 14 residues. Trimming took 4 bases from V and 3 from J, leaving 10 bases between them. In germline, CDR1 is MNHEY, CDR2 SMNVEV (reference sequence). CDR3 protein: CASSSAGANQPQHF. The CDR3 DNA is TGTGCCAGCAGTTCGGCTGGGGCCAATCAGCCCCAGCATTTT.

The V gene is TRBV6-6, the J gene TRBJ1-1; D not resolved. Trimming took off 5 bases at V and 0 bases at J, with 7 bases between the two ends. CDR1 MNHNY and CDR2 SVGAGI come from the germline V gene (reference sequence). The CDR3 loop spans 13 amino acids. CDR3 protein: CASSVQMNTEAFF. CDR3 coding DNA: TGTGCCAGCAGTGTCCAGATGAACACTGAAGCTTTCTTT.

The chain employs TRBV5-1 and TRBJ1-3; possible D gene TRBD1, 6 bases. V lost 0 bases, J lost 10 bases, and 20 bases lay in between. This CDR3 has 16 residues. Germline assignment: CDR1 SGHRS and CDR2 YFSETQ. The CDR3 DNA reads TGCGCCAGCAGCTTGGCCGGGACAAACTACGAAAAGACCATATATTTT. Encoded protein: CASSLAGTNYEKTIYF.

The chain uses TRBV14 and TRBJ2-7; 12 bases match TRBD2. V gave up 4 bases and J gave up 6 bases; unmatched junction bases: 4. CDR1 and CDR2 from the germline V gene are SGHDN and FVKESK. This CDR3 is built from 14 residues. CDR3 in amino acids: CASSPGLAGSEQYF. The CDR3, as DNA: TGTGCCAGCAGCCCGGGACTAGCGGGCAGCGAGCAGTACTTC.

This chain joins TRBV7-6 and TRBJ1-6; the D is unclear. Per germline, CDR1 SGHVS and CDR2 FNYEAQ. The CDR3 has 14 amino acids. Trimming took off 5 bases at V and 9 bases at J, with 14 bases between the two ends. CDR3 in amino acids: CASSPLLGGSPLHF. CDR3 nucleotide sequence: TGTGCCAGCAGCCCACTCCTCGGAGGTTCACCCCTCCACTTT.

V is TRBV19 and J is TRBJ2-2; 9 bases are shared with TRBD1. The CDR3 length is 15 residues. Unmatched junction bases numbered 7, after V lost 4 bases and J lost 7 bases. CDR1 LNHDA and CDR2 SQIVND come from the germline V gene (reference sequence). The DNA of the CDR3 is TGTGCCAGTAGTACAAACAGGGGGCGCATCGGGGAGCTGTTTTTT. Its translation: CASSTNRGRIGELFF.

This chain's CDR3 is CATSRGLAGGPGELFF. The CDR3 DNA sequence: TGTGCCACCAGCAGAGGACTAGCGGGGGGACCCGGGGAGCTGTTTTTT. This chain joins TRBV15 and TRBJ2-2; 13 nucleotides match TRBD2. Unmatched junction bases numbered 2, after V lost 1 base and J lost 6 bases. From germline, CDR1 is LNHNV and CDR2 YYDKDF (reference sequence). The CDR3 covers 16 residues.

The chain couples TRBV2 to TRBJ2-2; maybe TRBD2 (5 bases). The CDR3 covers 13 residues. The germline gives CDR1 SNHLY, CDR2 FYNNEI. V was pared by 6 bases and J by 8 bases, with 13 bases between. This CDR3 reads CASRGTSSGELFF. Here the CDR3 DNA reads TGTGCCAGCAGGGGAACTAGTTCTGGGGAGCTGTTTTTT.

The chain joins TRBV7-9 to TRBJ1-2, with unresolved D. The germline V gene encodes CDR1 SEHNR and CDR2 FQNEAQ (reference sequence). The CDR3 loop spans 15 amino acids. Trimming left V 2 bases short and J 10 bases short, with 20 bases between. For the CDR3, the DNA is TGTGCCAGCAGCTTAAGGAGAGGCGATGATTCCAACTACACCTTC. Its protein is CASSLRRGDDSNYTF.